This TCR beta chain was sequenced for a study of technical replicates of blood from several donors. The CDR3 is 19 residues long. CDR1 and CDR2 from the germline V gene are MGHRA and YSYEKL. Libraries were prepared by immunoSEQ multiplex PCR; TCRdb keeps only in-frame clonotypes and omits some of them. The data show about 73,000 clones, 93% seen once. This receptor was identified in a human donor in good health. The chain employs TRBV4-1 and TRBJ2-5; TRBD2 might be the D (6 bases). Matching the DNA end better, TRBJ2-7 makes the J call doubtful. Sequencing used T cells isolated from PBMCs. The CDR3 loop reads CASSPPLSFTSYSSYEQYF. The CDR3 nucleotides read TGCGCCAGCAGCCCGCCTCTATCTTTTACTAGCTACAGCTCCTACGAGCAGTACTTC.